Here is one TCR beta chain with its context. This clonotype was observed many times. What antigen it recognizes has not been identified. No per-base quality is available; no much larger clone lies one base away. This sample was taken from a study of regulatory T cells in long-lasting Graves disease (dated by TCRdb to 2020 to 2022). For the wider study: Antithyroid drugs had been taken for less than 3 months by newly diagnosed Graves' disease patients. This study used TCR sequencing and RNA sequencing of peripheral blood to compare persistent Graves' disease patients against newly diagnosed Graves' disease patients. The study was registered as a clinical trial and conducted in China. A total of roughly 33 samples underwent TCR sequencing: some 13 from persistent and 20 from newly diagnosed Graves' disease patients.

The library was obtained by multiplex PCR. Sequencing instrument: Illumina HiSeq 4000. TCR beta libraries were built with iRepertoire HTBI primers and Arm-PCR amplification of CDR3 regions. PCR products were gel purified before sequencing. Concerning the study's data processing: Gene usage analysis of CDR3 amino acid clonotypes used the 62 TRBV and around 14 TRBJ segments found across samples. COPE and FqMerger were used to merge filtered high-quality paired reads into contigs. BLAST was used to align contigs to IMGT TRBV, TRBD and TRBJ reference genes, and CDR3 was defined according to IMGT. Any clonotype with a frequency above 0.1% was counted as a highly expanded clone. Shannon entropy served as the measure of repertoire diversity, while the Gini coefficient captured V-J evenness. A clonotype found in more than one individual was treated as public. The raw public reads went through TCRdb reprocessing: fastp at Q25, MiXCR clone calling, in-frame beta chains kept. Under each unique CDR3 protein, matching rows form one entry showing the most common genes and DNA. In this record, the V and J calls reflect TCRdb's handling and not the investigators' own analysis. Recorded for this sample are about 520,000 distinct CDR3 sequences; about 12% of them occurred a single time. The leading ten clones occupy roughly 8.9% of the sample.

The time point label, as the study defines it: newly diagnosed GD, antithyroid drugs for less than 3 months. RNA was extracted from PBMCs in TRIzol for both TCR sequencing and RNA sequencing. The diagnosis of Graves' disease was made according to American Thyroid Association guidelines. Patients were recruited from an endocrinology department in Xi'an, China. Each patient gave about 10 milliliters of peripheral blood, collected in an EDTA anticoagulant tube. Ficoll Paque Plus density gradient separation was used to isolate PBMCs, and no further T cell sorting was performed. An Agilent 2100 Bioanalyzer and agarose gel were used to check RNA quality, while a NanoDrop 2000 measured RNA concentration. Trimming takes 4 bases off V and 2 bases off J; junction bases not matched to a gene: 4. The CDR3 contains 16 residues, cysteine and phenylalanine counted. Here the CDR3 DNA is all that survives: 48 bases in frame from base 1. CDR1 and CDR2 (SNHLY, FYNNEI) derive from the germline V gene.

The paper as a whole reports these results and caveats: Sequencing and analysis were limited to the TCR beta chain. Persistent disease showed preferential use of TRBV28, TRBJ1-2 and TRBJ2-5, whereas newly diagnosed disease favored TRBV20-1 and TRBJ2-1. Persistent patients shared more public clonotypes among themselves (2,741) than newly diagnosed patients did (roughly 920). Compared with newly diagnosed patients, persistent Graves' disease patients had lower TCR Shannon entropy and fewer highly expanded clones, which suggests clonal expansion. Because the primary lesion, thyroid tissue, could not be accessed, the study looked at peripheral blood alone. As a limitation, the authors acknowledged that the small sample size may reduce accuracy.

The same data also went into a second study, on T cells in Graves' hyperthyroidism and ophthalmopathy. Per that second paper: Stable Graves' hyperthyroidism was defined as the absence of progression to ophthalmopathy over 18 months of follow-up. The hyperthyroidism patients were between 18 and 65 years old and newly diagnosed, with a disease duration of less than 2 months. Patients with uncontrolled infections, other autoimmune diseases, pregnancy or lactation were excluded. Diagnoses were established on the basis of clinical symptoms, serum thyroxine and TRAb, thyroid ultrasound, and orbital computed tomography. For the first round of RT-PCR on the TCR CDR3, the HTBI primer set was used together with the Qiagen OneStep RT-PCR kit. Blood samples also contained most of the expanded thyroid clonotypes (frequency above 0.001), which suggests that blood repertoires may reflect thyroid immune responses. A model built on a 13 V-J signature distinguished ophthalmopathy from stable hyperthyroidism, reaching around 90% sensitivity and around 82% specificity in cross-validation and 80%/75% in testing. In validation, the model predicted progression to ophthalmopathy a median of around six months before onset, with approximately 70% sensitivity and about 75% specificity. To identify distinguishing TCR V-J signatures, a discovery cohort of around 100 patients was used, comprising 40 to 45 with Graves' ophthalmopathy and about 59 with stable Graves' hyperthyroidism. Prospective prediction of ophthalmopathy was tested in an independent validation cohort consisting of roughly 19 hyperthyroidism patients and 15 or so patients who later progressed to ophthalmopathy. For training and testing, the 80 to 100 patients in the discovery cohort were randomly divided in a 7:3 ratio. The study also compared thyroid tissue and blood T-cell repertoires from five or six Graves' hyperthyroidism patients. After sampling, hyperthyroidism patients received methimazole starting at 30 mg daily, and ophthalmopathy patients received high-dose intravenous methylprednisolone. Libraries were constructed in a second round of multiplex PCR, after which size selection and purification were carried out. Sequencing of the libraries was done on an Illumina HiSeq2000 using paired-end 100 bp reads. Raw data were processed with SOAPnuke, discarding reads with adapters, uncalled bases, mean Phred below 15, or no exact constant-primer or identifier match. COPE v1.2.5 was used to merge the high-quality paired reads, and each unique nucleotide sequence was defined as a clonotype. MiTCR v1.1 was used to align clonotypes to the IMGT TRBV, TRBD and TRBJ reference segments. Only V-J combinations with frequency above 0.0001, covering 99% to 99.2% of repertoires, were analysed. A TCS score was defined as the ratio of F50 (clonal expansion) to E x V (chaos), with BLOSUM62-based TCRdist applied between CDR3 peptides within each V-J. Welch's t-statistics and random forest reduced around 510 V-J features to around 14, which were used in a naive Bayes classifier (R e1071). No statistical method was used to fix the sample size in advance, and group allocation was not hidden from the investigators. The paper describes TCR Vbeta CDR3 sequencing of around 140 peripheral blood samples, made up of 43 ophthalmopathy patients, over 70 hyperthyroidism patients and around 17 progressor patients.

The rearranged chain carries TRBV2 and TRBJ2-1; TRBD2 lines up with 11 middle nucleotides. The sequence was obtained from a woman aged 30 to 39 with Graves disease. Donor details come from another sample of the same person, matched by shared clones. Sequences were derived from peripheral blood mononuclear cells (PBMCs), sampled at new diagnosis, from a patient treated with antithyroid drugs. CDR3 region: CASSAQLAGAYNEQFF. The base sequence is TGTGCCAGCAGTGCCCAACTAGCGGGGGCCTACAATGAGCAGTTCTTC.